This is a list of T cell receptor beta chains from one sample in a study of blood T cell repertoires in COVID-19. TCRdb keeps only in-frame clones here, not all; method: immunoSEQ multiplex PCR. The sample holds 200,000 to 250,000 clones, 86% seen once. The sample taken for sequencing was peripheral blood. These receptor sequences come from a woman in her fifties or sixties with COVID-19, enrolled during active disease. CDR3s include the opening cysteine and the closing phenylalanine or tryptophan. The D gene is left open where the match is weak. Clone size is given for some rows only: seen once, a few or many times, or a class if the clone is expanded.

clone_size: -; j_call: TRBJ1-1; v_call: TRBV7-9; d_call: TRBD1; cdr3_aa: CASSLEAGGEAFF; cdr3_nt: TGTGCCAGCAGCTTAGAGGCAGGGGGGGAAGCTTTCTTT
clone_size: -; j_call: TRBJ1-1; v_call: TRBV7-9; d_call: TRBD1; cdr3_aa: CASSSRTGVTTEAFF; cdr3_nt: TGTGCCAGCAGCTCTCGTACAGGGGTAACCACTGAAGCTTTCTTT
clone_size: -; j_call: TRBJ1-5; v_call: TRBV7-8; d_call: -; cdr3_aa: CASSPDILSPQHF; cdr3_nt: TGTGCCAGCAGCCCCGACATCCTATCGCCCCAGCATTTT
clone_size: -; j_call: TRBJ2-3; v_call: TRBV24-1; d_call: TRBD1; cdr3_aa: CATSSNRGWGTDTQYF; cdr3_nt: TGTGCCACCAGTTCCAACAGGGGCTGGGGCACAGATACGCAGTATTTT
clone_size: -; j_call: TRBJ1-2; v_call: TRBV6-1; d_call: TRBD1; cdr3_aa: CASSEDGRQGALGYTF; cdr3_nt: TGTGCCAGCAGTGAAGATGGCCGGCAGGGGGCGCTTGGCTACACCTTC
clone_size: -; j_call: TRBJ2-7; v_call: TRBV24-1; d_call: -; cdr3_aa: CATSDILGAKQYF; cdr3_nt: TGTGCCACCAGTGACATACTGGGGGCCAAGCAGTACTTC
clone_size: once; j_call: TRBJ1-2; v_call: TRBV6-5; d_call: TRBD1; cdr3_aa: CATAYRDRVYGYTF; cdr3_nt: TGTGCCACCGCTTACCGGGACAGGGTTTATGGCTACACCTTC
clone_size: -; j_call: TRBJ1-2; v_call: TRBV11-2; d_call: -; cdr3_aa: CASSLVRGGYGYTF; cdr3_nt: TGTGCCAGCAGCTTGGTGCGGGGGGGCTATGGCTACACCTTC
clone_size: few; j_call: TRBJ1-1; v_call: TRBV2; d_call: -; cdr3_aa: CASPRGTEAFF; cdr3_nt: TGTGCCAGCCCCCGGGGAACTGAAGCTTTCTTT
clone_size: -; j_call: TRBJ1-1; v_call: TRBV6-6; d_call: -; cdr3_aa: CASTIDGGAFF; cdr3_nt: TGTGCCAGCACTATAGACGGGGGGGCTTTCTTT
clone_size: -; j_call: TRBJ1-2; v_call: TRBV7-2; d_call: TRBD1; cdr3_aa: CASSLSRGQGNYGYTF; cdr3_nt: TGTGCCAGCAGCTTATCTAGGGGACAGGGGAACTATGGCTACACCTTC
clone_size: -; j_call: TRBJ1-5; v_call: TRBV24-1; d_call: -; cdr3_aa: CATSGAGSNQPQHF; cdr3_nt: TGTGCCACCTCGGGCGCGGGAAGCAATCAGCCCCAGCATTTT
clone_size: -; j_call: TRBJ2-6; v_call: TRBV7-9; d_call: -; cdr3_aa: CASSSLFPGANVLTF; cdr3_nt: TGTGCCAGCAGCTCCCTGTTTCCTGGGGCCAACGTCCTGACTTTC
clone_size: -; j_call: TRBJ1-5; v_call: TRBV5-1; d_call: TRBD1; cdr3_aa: CASSLGTGHNQPQHF; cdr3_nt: TGCGCCAGCAGCTTGGGGACAGGCCACAATCAGCCCCAGCATTTT
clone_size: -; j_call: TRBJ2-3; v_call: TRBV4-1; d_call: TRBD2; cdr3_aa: CASSQAGGGGATDTQYF; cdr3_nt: TGCGCCAGCAGCCAAGCTGGCGGCGGGGGAGCCACAGATACGCAGTATTTT
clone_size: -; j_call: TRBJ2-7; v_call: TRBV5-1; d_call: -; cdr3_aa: CASSNENGHSYEQYF; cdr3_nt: TGCGCCAGCAGCAATGAAAACGGTCACTCCTACGAGCAGTACTTC
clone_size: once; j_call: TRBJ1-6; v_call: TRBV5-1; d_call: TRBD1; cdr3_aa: CASSLMQGAGSPLHF; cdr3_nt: TGCGCCAGCAGCTTGATGCAGGGGGCAGGTTCACCCCTCCACTTT
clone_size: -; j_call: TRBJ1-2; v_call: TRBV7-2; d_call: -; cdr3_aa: CASSLGVGVIYGYTF; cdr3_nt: TGTGCCAGCAGCTTAGGGGTCGGGGTGATCTATGGCTACACCTTC
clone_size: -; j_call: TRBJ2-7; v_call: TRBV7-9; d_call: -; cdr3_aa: CASSLHWSPYEQYF; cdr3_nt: TGTGCCAGCAGCTTACACTGGAGTCCCTACGAGCAGTACTTC
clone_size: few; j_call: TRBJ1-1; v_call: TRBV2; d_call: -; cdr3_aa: CASSGGAVNTEAFF; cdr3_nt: TGTGCCAGCAGTGGGGGAGCCGTGAACACTGAAGCTTTCTTT
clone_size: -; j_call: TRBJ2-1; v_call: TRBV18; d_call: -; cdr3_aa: CAGGEENEQFF; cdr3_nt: TGTGCCGGTGGCGAGGAAAATGAGCAGTTCTTC
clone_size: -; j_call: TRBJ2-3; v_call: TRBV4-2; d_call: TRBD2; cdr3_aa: CASSQEELAGGTDTQYF; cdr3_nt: TGTGCCAGCAGCCAAGAGGAACTAGCGGGGGGAACAGATACGCAGTATTTT
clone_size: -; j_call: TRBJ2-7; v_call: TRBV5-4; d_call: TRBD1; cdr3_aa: CASSGGQGRNEQYF; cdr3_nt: TGTGCCAGCAGCGGTGGACAGGGGAGAAACGAGCAGTACTTC
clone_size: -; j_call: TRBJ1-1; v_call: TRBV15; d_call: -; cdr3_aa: CATTQNMNTEAFF; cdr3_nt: TGTGCCACCACCCAGAACATGAACACTGAAGCTTTCTTT
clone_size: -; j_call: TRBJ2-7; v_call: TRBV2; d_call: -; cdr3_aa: CASSEGGSYEQYF; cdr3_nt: TGTGCCAGCAGTGAGGGGGGCTCCTACGAGCAGTACTTC
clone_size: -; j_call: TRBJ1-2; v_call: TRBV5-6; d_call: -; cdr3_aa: CASSLARYGYTF; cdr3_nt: TGTGCCAGCAGCTTGGCCCGGTATGGCTACACCTTC
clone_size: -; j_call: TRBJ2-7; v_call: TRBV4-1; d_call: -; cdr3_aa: CASSQVGRKKDEQYF; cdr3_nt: TGCGCCAGCAGCCAAGTTGGCAGGAAGAAGGACGAGCAGTACTTC
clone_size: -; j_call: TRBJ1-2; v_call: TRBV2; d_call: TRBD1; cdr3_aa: CASSNRDRGAGYTF; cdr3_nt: TGTGCCAGCAGTAACCGGGACAGGGGTGCCGGCTACACCTTC